The 29 T cell receptor beta chains below were found in one sample sequenced in a study of control samples from healthy donors and cancer patients. The method was immunoSEQ multiplex PCR; TCRdb's version includes in-frame clones alone and lacks a portion of them. The sample lists approximately 70,000 clones, 83% occurring once. The sequenced sample consisted of blood. These receptors were collected from a man in his 60s in good health.

The V and J genes are TRBV7-2 and TRBJ2-2, with TRBD1 matching 10 bases. V dropped 6 bases and J dropped 4; count of bases not matched to a gene: 8. The CDR3 has 16 residues. Looked up from germline, CDR1 is SGHTA and CDR2 is FQGNSA. The CDR3 reads CASRTTTGGVTGELFF. The CDR3 DNA reads TGTGCCAGCAGGACTACGACAGGGGGCGTCACCGGGGAGCTGTTTTTT. Together with reference TRBV7-2 and TRBJ2-2, the CDR3 gives the full variable domain: GAGVSQSPSNKVTEKGKDVELRCDPISGHTALYWYRQSLGQGLEFLIYFQGNSAPDKSGLPSDRFSAERTGGSVSTLTIQRTQQEDSAVYLCASRTTTGGVTGELFFGEGSRLTVL.

V gene TRBV5-6 combines with J gene TRBJ1-2; D may be TRBD1 (6 bases). Germline V gives CDR1 SGHDT, CDR2 YYEEEE. The ends were cut back, 0 bases at V and 5 bases at J, with 17 bases in the middle. This CDR3 comprises 16 residues. CDR3: CASSLVAGDIWYGYTF. The CDR3 DNA reads as TGTGCCAGCAGCTTGGTAGCAGGGGATATTTGGTATGGCTACACCTTC.

Here the CDR3 reads CAHQRYNEQFF. DNA for the CDR3: TGTGCCCACCAGCGGTACAATGAGCAGTTCTTC. This chain connects TRBV6-5 to TRBJ2-1; tentatively, D is TRBD2 (5 bases). CDR1 is MNHEY and CDR2 is SVGAGI in the germline V gene. Trimming pared 11 bases from V and 4 bases from J, leaving 9 bases between. This CDR3 comprises 11 residues.

The rearrangement uses TRBV3-1 (or the pseudogene TRBV3-2) and TRBJ2-3; 11 bases match TRBD2. CDR1 LGHDT and CDR2 YNNKEL come from the germline V gene (reference sequence). CDR3 length equals 16 residues. The V and J ends lost 2 bases and 5 bases, in that order; junction bases with no gene match: 6. CDR3 amino acids: CASSQLTSGKGDTQYF. CDR3 coding DNA: TGTGCCAGCAGCCAACTGACTAGCGGGAAAGGAGATACGCAGTATTTT.

The chain has TRBV9 and TRBJ2-2; D is possibly TRBD1 or TRBD2 (5 bases each). CDR1 is SGDLS and CDR2 is YYNGEE in the germline V gene. The CDR3 consists of 16 residues. V was cut by 4 bases and J by 5 bases, with 18 bases left in between. CDR3 sequence (DNA): TGTGCCAGCAGCCCGAACGGGGACGGGCGGACCGGGGAGCTGTTTTTT. Amino acids: CASSPNGDGRTGELFF.

This chain uses TRBV12-3 or TRBV12-4 with TRBJ2-2; no clear D. V gave up 1 base and J gave up 5 bases, with 5 bases separating them. CDR3 length: 13 amino acids. The DNA for the CDR3 is TGTGCCAGCAGTTTAGGGGGTACCGGGGAGCTGTTTTTT. This encodes CASSLGGTGELFF.

The chain uses TRBV18 and TRBJ1-4; D gene uncertain. The CDR3 runs 12 residues. CDR1 and CDR2 from the germline V gene are KGHSH and LQKENI. V shed 3 bases and J shed 8 bases, with 7 bases lying between them. CDR3 amino acids: CASSPLGEKLFF. DNA for the CDR3: TGTGCCAGCTCACCCTTGGGAGAAAAACTGTTTTTT.

The chain joins TRBV5-5 to TRBJ2-5; unclear D gene. Trimming removed 1 base from V and 3 bases from J, with 7 bases in between. This CDR3 has 13 residues. Germline V gene sequence: CDR1 SGHKS, CDR2 YYEKEE (reference sequence). The CDR3 protein is CASSLRWEETQYF. The CDR3 DNA is TGTGCCAGCAGCTTGCGGTGGGAAGAGACCCAGTACTTC. Complete variable domain (other parts from reference TRBV5-5 and TRBJ2-5): DAGVTQSPTHLIKTRGQQVTLRCSPISGHKSVSWYQQVLGQGPQFIFQYYEKEERGRGNFPDRFSARQFPNYSSELNVNALLLGDSALYLCASSLRWEETQYFGPGTRLLVL.

The rearrangement uses TRBV5-4 and TRBJ2-1; 8 bases line up with TRBD2. CDR3 length: 16 residues. The germline gives CDR1 SGHNT, CDR2 YYREEE (reference sequence). V shed 4 bases and J 3 bases; nucleotides not matched to a gene: 9. The CDR3 region has the DNA TGTGCCAGCAGCCCCTCGGCGGGAGGCCACTACAATGAGCAGTTCTTC. Translated, it gives CASSPSAGGHYNEQFF.

This clone came up once. The V call is TRBV15, the J call TRBJ2-2; unclear D gene. Between the trimmed V and J ends, which lost 0 bases and 6 bases, there was a span of 11 bases. The germline CDR1 and CDR2 sequences are LNHNV and YYDKDF (reference sequence). The CDR3 totals 15 residues. Written as DNA, the CDR3 is TGTGCCACCAGCAGAGATTCGCGGCAGGCCGGGGAGCTGTTTTTT. It is translated as CATSRDSRQAGELFF.

The CDR3 bases are TGCGCCAGCAGCTTGGGCACTACGACTAGCACAGATACGCAGTATTTT. Protein product: CASSLGTTTSTDTQYF. The rearrangement joins TRBV5-1 to TRBJ2-3; D call uncertain. The germline V gene encodes CDR1 SGHRS and CDR2 YFSETQ. The germline V and J ends were trimmed by 0 bases and 0 bases, with 11 bases remaining between them. The length of the CDR3 is 16 residues.

The rearrangement uses TRBV11-2 and TRBJ2-7; D may correspond to TRBD1 or TRBD2 (5 bases each). Looked up from germline, CDR1 is SGHAT and CDR2 is FQNNGV. V shed 4 bases and J shed 3 bases, with 19 bases lying between them. The CDR3 covers 16 residues. As DNA, the CDR3 is TGTGCCAGCAGCTCCCGAAGCGGACAAGCCTTCTACGAGCAGTACTTC. This gives the protein CASSSRSGQAFYEQYF. Full variable domain (rest looked up from reference TRBV11-2 and TRBJ2-7): EAGVAQSPRYKIIEKRQSVAFWCNPISGHATLYWYQQILGQGPKLLIQFQNNGVVDDSQLPKDRFSAERLKGVDSTLKIQPAKLEDSAVYLCASSSRSGQAFYEQYFGPGTRLTVT.

V gene TRBV9 combines with J gene TRBJ2-2; 12 nucleotides match TRBD2. V dropped 3 bases and J dropped 7; count of bases not matched to a gene: 7. From germline, CDR1 is SGDLS and CDR2 YYNGEE. This CDR3 comprises 16 residues. Written as DNA, the CDR3 is TGTGCCAGCAGCGGATCTAGCGGGAGGGCCCGCGGGGAGCTGTTTTTT. Translating it yields CASSGSSGRARGELFF. Full variable domain (rest looked up from reference TRBV9 and TRBJ2-2): DSGVTQTPKHLITATGQRVTLRCSPRSGDLSVYWYQQSLDQGLQFLIQYYNGEERAKGNILERFSAQQFPDLHSELNLSSLELGDSALYFCASSGSSGRARGELFFGEGSRLTVL.

This chain uses TRBV25-1 with TRBJ1-5; 7 nucleotides agree with TRBD1. This CDR3 is 14 amino acids long. V dropped 3 bases and J dropped 3; count of bases not matched to a gene: 2. CDR1 and CDR2 from the germline V gene are MGHDK and SYGVNS. DNA of the CDR3: TGTGCCAGCAGTGAGACAGGGCCCAATCAGCCCCAGCATTTT. Residues: CASSETGPNQPQHF.

This chain uses TRBV6-5 with TRBJ1-5; D uncertain. CDR3 length equals 13 residues. Germline V gene sequence: CDR1 MNHEY, CDR2 SVGAGI. Trimming removed 2 bases from V and 5 bases from J, with 7 bases in between. The CDR3 coding sequence is TGTGCCAGCAGTTACGAACGAGATCAGCCCCAGCATTTT. It is translated as CASSYERDQPQHF.

The chain couples TRBV18 to TRBJ2-5, with no clear D. This CDR3 is built from 14 residues. Germline values: CDR1 KGHSH, CDR2 LQKENI. Deletions cut 1 base from V and 2 bases from J, with 8 bases between. DNA for the CDR3: TGTGCCAGCTCACCACTCCCGCTGCAAGAGACCCAGTACTTC. Its translation: CASSPLPLQETQYF.

J is TRBJ2-7 and V is TRBV4-3; TRBD2 matches 11 bases. Germline V gene sequence: CDR1 LGHNA, CDR2 YSLEER. There are 15 residues in the CDR3. With 0 bases clipped from V and 6 bases from J, the junction kept 4 bases outside the gene matches. CDR3: CASSQDTSGSIEQYF. CDR3 coding DNA: TGCGCCAGCAGCCAAGATACTAGCGGGAGTATCGAGCAGTACTTC.

This chain connects TRBV28 to TRBJ2-7, with a weak D call TRBD2 (6 bases). Per germline, CDR1 MDHEN and CDR2 SYDVKM. The CDR3 extends over 15 amino acids. Trimming pared 3 bases from V and 0 bases from J, leaving 12 bases between. Here the CDR3 DNA reads TGTGCCAGCAGTTTCGTCGGGAGTGACTCCTACGAGCAGTACTTC. As protein: CASSFVGSDSYEQYF. The entire variable domain, with the rest obtained from reference TRBV28 and TRBJ2-7, is as follows: DVKVTQSSRYLVKRTGEKVFLECVQDMDHENMFWYRQDPGLGLRLIYFSYDVKMKEKGDIPEGYSVSREKKERFSLILESASTNQTSMYLCASSFVGSDSYEQYFGPGTRLTVT.

In nucleotides, the CDR3 is TGTGCCAGCAGTTCCCCACTAGCGGGAGATTCTCCAGGGGAGCTGTTTTTT. Encoded protein: CASSSPLAGDSPGELFF. The chain joins TRBV28 to TRBJ2-2; 11 nucleotides agree with TRBD2. Germline CDR1 reads MDHEN; CDR2 reads SYDVKM. J lost 8 bases, V lost 4 bases, and 12 bases had no gene match. The CDR3 is 17 residues long. Drawing the rest from reference TRBV28 and TRBJ2-2, the complete variable domain is DVKVTQSSRYLVKRTGEKVFLECVQDMDHENMFWYRQDPGLGLRLIYFSYDVKMKEKGDIPEGYSVSREKKERFSLILESASTNQTSMYLCASSSPLAGDSPGELFFGEGSRLTVL.

The genes are TRBV27 and TRBJ2-7, with D possibly being TRBD1 (6 bases). The CDR3 length is 15 residues. V gave up 0 bases and J gave up 5 bases, with 14 bases separating them. The germline V gene encodes CDR1 MNHEY and CDR2 SMNVEV (reference sequence). The chain's CDR3 is CASSLSGRAGDEQYF. The CDR3 DNA reads TGTGCCAGCAGTTTATCGGGCCGGGCAGGGGACGAGCAGTACTTC.

The rearrangement links TRBV6-1 to TRBJ2-5, with TRBD2 matching over 9 bases. The trim removed 2 bases at V and 6 bases at J, leaving 10 bases unmatched. Per germline, CDR1 MNHNS and CDR2 SASEGT. This CDR3 is 16 amino acids long. In DNA, the CDR3 is TGTGCCAGCAGTGAACCCCGGCTAGCGGGAATGAAGACCCAGTACTTC. Protein sequence: CASSEPRLAGMKTQYF.

The gene calls are TRBV18 and TRBJ1-5; D remains ambiguous. The V gene's germline CDR1 is KGHSH and CDR2 LQKENI. V was trimmed by 8 bases and J by 2 bases, leaving 10 bases between them. The CDR3 runs 13 residues. CDR3 loop: CASRPSRNQPQHF. Here the CDR3 DNA reads TGTGCCAGCCGACCGTCCCGCAATCAGCCCCAGCATTTT.

The chain couples TRBV4-3 to TRBJ2-5; 7 bases agree with TRBD1. The trim removed 2 bases at V and 2 bases at J, leaving 5 bases unmatched. Germline lookup yields CDR1 LGHNA and CDR2 YSLEER. The CDR3 is 15 amino acids. CDR3 protein: CASSQLGQRQETQYF. The CDR3 coding sequence is TGCGCCAGCAGCCAATTGGGACAGCGGCAAGAGACCCAGTACTTC.

The table lists this clone with a count of one. The rearrangement joins TRBV6-2 or TRBV6-3 to TRBJ2-5; D is unresolved. CDR3 size: 15 residues. Germline CDR1 reads MNHEY; CDR2 reads SVGEGT. The ends were cut back, 1 base at V and 4 bases at J, with 13 bases in the middle. The CDR3 bases are TGTGCCAGCAGTTACTTCGAATACGAGGTAGAGACCCAGTACTTC. Protein product: CASSYFEYEVETQYF.

This rearrangement joins TRBV11-2 to TRBJ1-6; possible D gene TRBD1, 5 bases. The CDR3 is 15 residues long. The germline V gene encodes CDR1 SGHAT and CDR2 FQNNGV. Trimming took off 4 bases at V and 10 bases at J, with 17 bases between the two ends. For the CDR3, the DNA is TGTGCCAGCAGCTCCGGGGGTGTAGGTGGCTCACCCCTCCACTTT. This codes for CASSSGGVGGSPLHF.

This rearrangement joins TRBV4-3 to TRBJ1-3; D gene unclear. The germline V gene encodes CDR1 LGHNA and CDR2 YSLEER. Trimming took off 4 bases at V and 1 base at J, with 8 bases between the two ends. The CDR3 is 14 residues long. CDR3 coding DNA: TGCGCCAGCAGCCCTCGCTCTTCTGGAAACACCATATATTTT. Residues: CASSPRSSGNTIYF.

The chain links TRBV7-2 to TRBJ2-1; D perhaps matches TRBD2 (6 bases). Germline CDR1 and CDR2: SGHTA and FQGNSA. V dropped 1 base and J dropped 4 bases, with 11 bases sitting between them. CDR3 length: 15 amino acids. The CDR3, as DNA: TGTGCCAGCAGCTTAGGGATAGGGACTTACAATGAGCAGTTCTTC. Its protein is CASSLGIGTYNEQFF.

This clone was counted between two and nine times. The chain links TRBV5-5 to TRBJ2-7; D unresolved. The V and J ends lost 0 bases and 3 bases respectively, with 7 bases between them. Germline lookup yields CDR1 SGHKS and CDR2 YYEKEE (reference sequence). CDR3 size: 13 residues. DNA of the CDR3: TGTGCCAGCAGCTTGGAGGGTTACTACGAGCAGTACTTC. It encodes CASSLEGYYEQYF.

The chain couples TRBV5-1 to TRBJ2-7, with D possibly being TRBD1 (6 bases). The ends were cut back, 4 bases at V and 3 bases at J, with 14 bases in the middle. Germline assignment: CDR1 SGHRS and CDR2 YFSETQ. This CDR3 comprises 14 residues. Here the CDR3 reads CASSNRDILYEQYF. The CDR3 DNA follows: TGCGCCAGCAGCAACCGGGACATACTCTACGAGCAGTACTTC.